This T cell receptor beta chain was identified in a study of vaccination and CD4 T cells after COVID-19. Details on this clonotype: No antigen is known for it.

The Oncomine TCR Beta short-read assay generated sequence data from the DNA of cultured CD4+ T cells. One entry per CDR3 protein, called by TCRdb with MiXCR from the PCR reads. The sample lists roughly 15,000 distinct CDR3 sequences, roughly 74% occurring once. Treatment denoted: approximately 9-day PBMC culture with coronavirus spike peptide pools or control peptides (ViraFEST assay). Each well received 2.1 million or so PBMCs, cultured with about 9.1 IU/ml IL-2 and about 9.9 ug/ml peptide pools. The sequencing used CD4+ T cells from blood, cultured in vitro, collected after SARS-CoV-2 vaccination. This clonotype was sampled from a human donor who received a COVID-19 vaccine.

The CDR3, as DNA: TGCAGTGCTTGGACAGGGAACACCGGGGAGCTGTTTTTT. Amino acid sequence: CSAWTGNTGELFF. The gene calls are TRBV20-1 and TRBJ2-2, with TRBD1 identical over 7 bases. CDR1 is DFQATT, CDR2 SNEGSKA, per germline (reference sequence). The trim removed 5 bases at V and 1 base at J, leaving 1 base unmatched. This CDR3 is 13 amino acids long.